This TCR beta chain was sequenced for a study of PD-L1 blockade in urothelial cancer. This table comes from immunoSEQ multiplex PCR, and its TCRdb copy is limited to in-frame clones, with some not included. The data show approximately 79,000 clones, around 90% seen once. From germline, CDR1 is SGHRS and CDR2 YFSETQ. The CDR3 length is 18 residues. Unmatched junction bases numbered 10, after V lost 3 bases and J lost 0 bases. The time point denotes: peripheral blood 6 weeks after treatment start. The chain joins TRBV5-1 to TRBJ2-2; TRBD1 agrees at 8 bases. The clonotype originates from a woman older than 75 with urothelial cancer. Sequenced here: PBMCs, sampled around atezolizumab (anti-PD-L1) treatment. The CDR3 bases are TGCGCCAGCAGCTGGACGTACCGGGACAGGACGAACACCGGGGAGCTGTTTTTT. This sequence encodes CASSWTYRDRTNTGELFF. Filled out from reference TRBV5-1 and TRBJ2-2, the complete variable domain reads KAGVTQTPRYLIKTRGQQVTLSCSPISGHRSVSWYQQTPGQGLQFLFEYFSETQRNKGNFPGRFSGRQFSNSRSEMNVSTLELGDSALYLCASSWTYRDRTNTGELFFGEGSRLTVL.